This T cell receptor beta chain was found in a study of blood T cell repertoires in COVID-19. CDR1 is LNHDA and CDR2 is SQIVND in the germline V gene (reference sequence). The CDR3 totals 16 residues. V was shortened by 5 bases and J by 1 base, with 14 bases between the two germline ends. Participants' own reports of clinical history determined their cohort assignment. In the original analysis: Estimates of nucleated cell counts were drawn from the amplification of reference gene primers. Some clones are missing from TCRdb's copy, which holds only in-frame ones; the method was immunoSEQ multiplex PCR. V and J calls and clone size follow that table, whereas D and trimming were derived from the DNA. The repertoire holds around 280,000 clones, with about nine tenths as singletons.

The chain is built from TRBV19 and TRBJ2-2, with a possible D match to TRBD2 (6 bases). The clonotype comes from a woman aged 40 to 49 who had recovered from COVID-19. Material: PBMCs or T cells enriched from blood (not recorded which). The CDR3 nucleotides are TGTGCCAGTAGTTCAAAGGGGAGGCTGAACACCGGGGAGCTGTTTTTT. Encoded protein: CASSSKGRLNTGELFF.